This T cell receptor beta chain was captured by sequencing in a study of early stage breast cancer tumors. General study results and limits: Compared with adjacent normal breast tissue, tumors showed about 2.5-fold greater T cell density and higher clonality. In most of the 16 patients, blood comparison separated tumor from normal breast.

Assay used: immunoSEQ multiplex PCR; TCRdb lists only in-frame clones, some missing. The sample yields tens of thousands of clones, 55% to 75% seen once. This clone came up a few times. Its antigen is as yet unknown. This CDR3 has 15 amino acids. V dropped 1 base and J dropped 8; count of bases not matched to a gene: 6. Germline V CDR1 and CDR2: KGHSY, FQNENV. This clonotype was sampled from a person between 45 and 65 years old with breast cancer. Sequencing was carried out using blood. J is TRBJ2-1 and V is TRBV16; TRBD2 aligns across 9 bases. The CDR3 region is CASSQWASGTDEQFF. The DNA of the CDR3 is TGTGCCAGCAGCCAATGGGCTAGCGGGACCGATGAGCAGTTCTTC.